These T cell receptor beta chains were read from a single sample in a study of cytomegalovirus exposure and HLA in healthy donors. The repertoire was sequenced with immunoSEQ multiplex PCR; TCRdb's copy has only in-frame clones and lacks some. The repertoire holds around 170,000 clones, roughly 84% seen once, with 0.35% to 0.4% in the top ten. The source material was PBMCs. The receptors derive from a boy between 2 and 10 years old in good health and CMV-seronegative. Each CDR3 is given with its conserved first and last residue. The order of the fields is V gene, J gene, clone size, D gene, CDR3 DNA, CDR3 protein. The D gene is left open where the match is weak. A clone size is listed for some rows: how often the clone was seen (once, few, many), or a class if it is expanded.

v_call: TRBV5-1; j_call: TRBJ2-7; clone_size: -; d_call: TRBD2; cdr3_nt: TGCGCCAGCAGCTTAGGACTAGCGGGAGATTCCGCCGAGCAGTACTTC; cdr3_aa: CASSLGLAGDSAEQYF
v_call: TRBV7-9; j_call: TRBJ2-7; clone_size: -; d_call: TRBD1; cdr3_nt: TGTGCCAGCAGCCTGAACTCCGGGACAGCCACCTACGAGCAGTACTTC; cdr3_aa: CASSLNSGTATYEQYF
v_call: TRBV5-1; j_call: TRBJ2-1; clone_size: -; d_call: -; cdr3_nt: TGCGCCAGCAGCTCTAGGGGGTACAATGAGCAGTTCTTC; cdr3_aa: CASSSRGYNEQFF
v_call: TRBV10-1; j_call: TRBJ2-2; clone_size: -; d_call: TRBD1; cdr3_nt: TGCGCCAGCAGCACAGGGGGAGGCACCGGGGAGCTGTTTTTT; cdr3_aa: CASSTGGGTGELFF
v_call: TRBV10-3; j_call: TRBJ2-1; clone_size: -; d_call: TRBD2; cdr3_nt: TGTGCCATCAGGTCCGGACTAGGAAGTGAGCAGTTCTTC; cdr3_aa: CAIRSGLGSEQFF
v_call: TRBV19; j_call: TRBJ2-4; clone_size: -; d_call: TRBD1; cdr3_nt: TGTGCCAGTAGTAGACAGGGATCTCCGGGGTGGAACATTCAGTACTTC; cdr3_aa: CASSRQGSPGWNIQYF
v_call: TRBV27; j_call: TRBJ1-5; clone_size: -; d_call: -; cdr3_nt: TGTGCCAGCAGGATCTGGGGGGGGACCAATCAGCCCCAGCATTTT; cdr3_aa: CASRIWGGTNQPQHF
v_call: TRBV6-1; j_call: TRBJ2-1; clone_size: -; d_call: -; cdr3_nt: TGTGCCAGCGACCGGGACACTTACAATGAGCAGTTCTTC; cdr3_aa: CASDRDTYNEQFF
v_call: TRBV14; j_call: TRBJ1-2; clone_size: -; d_call: TRBD1; cdr3_nt: TGTGCCAGCAGCTCTTCCGGGACAGGCGTCTATGGCTACACCTTC; cdr3_aa: CASSSSGTGVYGYTF
v_call: TRBV27; j_call: TRBJ2-7; clone_size: once; d_call: TRBD1; cdr3_nt: TGTGCCAGCAGTTTATCCGCGACAGGGGGAACCTACGAGCAGTACTTC; cdr3_aa: CASSLSATGGTYEQYF
v_call: TRBV15; j_call: TRBJ2-1; clone_size: -; d_call: TRBD2; cdr3_nt: TGTGCCACCAGCAGAGATGGGACTATTAGCTCCTACAATGAGCAGTTCTTC; cdr3_aa: CATSRDGTISSYNEQFF
v_call: TRBV6-5; j_call: TRBJ2-1; clone_size: few; d_call: TRBD2; cdr3_nt: TGTGCCAGCAGGGGACCAGGGACTAAAATAGGTGAGCAGTTCTTC; cdr3_aa: CASRGPGTKIGEQFF
v_call: TRBV9; j_call: TRBJ2-2; clone_size: -; d_call: -; cdr3_nt: TGTGCCAGCAGCGTTGGTCGGGACGGGGAGCTGTTTTTT; cdr3_aa: CASSVGRDGELFF
v_call: TRBV5-1; j_call: TRBJ2-5; clone_size: -; d_call: TRBD2; cdr3_nt: TGCGCCAGCAGCCAGGAGATAGCGGGACCCCAAGAGACCCAGTACTTC; cdr3_aa: CASSQEIAGPQETQYF
v_call: TRBV9; j_call: TRBJ2-3; clone_size: -; d_call: TRBD1; cdr3_nt: TGTGCCAGCAGCGTAGGGGACAGCCACGTGGATACGCAGTATTTT; cdr3_aa: CASSVGDSHVDTQYF
v_call: TRBV18; j_call: TRBJ1-4; clone_size: -; d_call: TRBD1; cdr3_nt: TGTGCCAGCTCACCGCGGACAGGGTCGAATGAAAAACTGTTTTTT; cdr3_aa: CASSPRTGSNEKLFF
v_call: TRBV4-2; j_call: TRBJ2-7; clone_size: -; d_call: TRBD2; cdr3_nt: TGTGCCAGCAGCCAAGGGTGGACTAGCGGGAGTAATACCTACGAGCAGTACTTC; cdr3_aa: CASSQGWTSGSNTYEQYF
v_call: TRBV11-1; j_call: TRBJ2-5; clone_size: -; d_call: -; cdr3_nt: TGTGCCAGCAGCTCAGGACAGAAAAAAGAGACCCAGTACTTC; cdr3_aa: CASSSGQKKETQYF
v_call: TRBV2; j_call: TRBJ2-7; clone_size: -; d_call: -; cdr3_nt: TGTGCCAGCAGGGAACCCCCCTGGGCGGGGTATTACGAGCAGTACTTC; cdr3_aa: CASREPPWAGYYEQYF
v_call: TRBV18; j_call: TRBJ2-7; clone_size: -; d_call: TRBD2; cdr3_nt: TGTGCCAGCTCACCATCCTCTGGGGCTAGCGGGCTGATCTACGAGCAGTACTTC; cdr3_aa: CASSPSSGASGLIYEQYF
v_call: TRBV7-9; j_call: TRBJ1-1; clone_size: -; d_call: TRBD1; cdr3_nt: TGTGCCAGCAGCTTAGCTTCAGACCCCGGGACAGGGGGCTTCAGAGCTTTCTTT; cdr3_aa: CASSLASDPGTGGFRAFF
v_call: TRBV7-9; j_call: TRBJ1-5; clone_size: -; d_call: -; cdr3_nt: TGTGCCAGCAGTTCTATATCGGGGGGCAATCAGCCCCAGCATTTT; cdr3_aa: CASSSISGGNQPQHF
v_call: TRBV10-3; j_call: TRBJ1-3; clone_size: -; d_call: TRBD1; cdr3_nt: TGTGCCATCAGTCATGACAGGGGAGGAAACACCATATATTTT; cdr3_aa: CAISHDRGGNTIYF
v_call: TRBV28; j_call: TRBJ1-5; clone_size: -; d_call: -; cdr3_nt: TGTGCCAGCAGTTTAACCCTCACAGGCAGGTTCCAGCATTTT; cdr3_aa: CASSLTLTGRFQHF
v_call: TRBV7-2; j_call: TRBJ2-2; clone_size: -; d_call: TRBD2; cdr3_nt: TGTGCCAGCAGATTAGCGGGAGGGCCCAAAGCCGGGGAGCTGTTTTTT; cdr3_aa: CASRLAGGPKAGELFF
v_call: TRBV29-1; j_call: TRBJ2-7; clone_size: -; d_call: TRBD1; cdr3_nt: TGCAGCGTTCGGACAGGGGGCGAGCAGTACTTC; cdr3_aa: CSVRTGGEQYF
v_call: TRBV15; j_call: TRBJ2-1; clone_size: -; d_call: TRBD2; cdr3_nt: TGTGCCACCAGCAGTGGGCGGGAGAGCTACAATGAGCAGTTCTTC; cdr3_aa: CATSSGRESYNEQFF
v_call: TRBV5-1; j_call: TRBJ2-1; clone_size: -; d_call: TRBD2; cdr3_nt: TGCGCCAGCACCCTTGGCGGGGGAGCATTCGGCAGTAATAGCGGGGGGAGCTCCTACAATGAGCAGTTCTTC; cdr3_aa: CASTLGGGAFGSNSGGSSYNEQFF
v_call: TRBV7-6; j_call: TRBJ1-6; clone_size: -; d_call: -; cdr3_nt: TGTGCCAGCAGCTTAGACGCCAGGAATTCACCCCTCCACTTT; cdr3_aa: CASSLDARNSPLHF
v_call: TRBV19; j_call: TRBJ1-1; clone_size: -; d_call: -; cdr3_nt: TGTGCCAGTGGTGGAGGAACGGGAGCTTTCTTT; cdr3_aa: CASGGGTGAFF
v_call: TRBV6-1; j_call: TRBJ2-7; clone_size: -; d_call: TRBD2; cdr3_nt: TGTGCCAGCAGTGAAGCGGCGGGAGCTATCACCCCTATGGGGCAGTACTTC; cdr3_aa: CASSEAAGAITPMGQYF
v_call: TRBV28; j_call: TRBJ2-7; clone_size: -; d_call: TRBD1; cdr3_nt: TGTGCCAGCACCAACGGACAGGGCACTTCCGAGCAGTACTTC; cdr3_aa: CASTNGQGTSEQYF
v_call: TRBV29-1; j_call: TRBJ2-7; clone_size: -; d_call: TRBD2; cdr3_nt: TGCAGCGTTGAAAAAATCCTAGCGGGAGCCTACGAGCAGTACTTC; cdr3_aa: CSVEKILAGAYEQYF
v_call: TRBV2; j_call: TRBJ2-6; clone_size: -; d_call: -; cdr3_nt: TGTGCCAGCAGCAGGGCAGCGCTTACGGAGGCCAACGTCCTGACTTTC; cdr3_aa: CASSRAALTEANVLTF
v_call: TRBV30; j_call: TRBJ2-7; clone_size: -; d_call: -; cdr3_nt: TGTGCCTGGAGAGATAACATTTACTACGAGCAGTACTTC; cdr3_aa: CAWRDNIYYEQYF
v_call: TRBV30; j_call: TRBJ1-5; clone_size: -; d_call: TRBD1; cdr3_nt: TGTGCCTGGAGACTGACAGGGGGCGGTCAGCCCCAGCATTTT; cdr3_aa: CAWRLTGGGQPQHF
v_call: TRBV19; j_call: TRBJ2-3; clone_size: -; d_call: TRBD2; cdr3_nt: TGTGCCAGTAGTCCGGGACTAGCGGCAACTTTTGCTCAAACAGATACGCAGTATTTT; cdr3_aa: CASSPGLAATFAQTDTQYF
v_call: TRBV6-1; j_call: TRBJ1-2; clone_size: -; d_call: TRBD1; cdr3_nt: TGTGCCAGCACCATGGACAGGGACAATGCACGCTACACCTTC; cdr3_aa: CASTMDRDNARYTF
v_call: TRBV15; j_call: TRBJ1-2; clone_size: -; d_call: TRBD1; cdr3_nt: TGTGCCACCTCTTCGGGACAGGGGGCTAACGGCTACACCTTC; cdr3_aa: CATSSGQGANGYTF
v_call: TRBV12-5; j_call: TRBJ1-5; clone_size: -; d_call: TRBD1; cdr3_nt: TGTGCTAGTGGTTTGGACGGGACAGGGGGCTGGGGCAATCAGCCCCAGCATTTT; cdr3_aa: CASGLDGTGGWGNQPQHF
v_call: TRBV7-6; j_call: TRBJ2-7; clone_size: -; d_call: TRBD1; cdr3_nt: TGTGCCAGCAGCTCCTCAGGGGGCGGACGGCACGAGCAGTACTTC; cdr3_aa: CASSSSGGGRHEQYF
v_call: TRBV9; j_call: TRBJ2-3; clone_size: -; d_call: -; cdr3_nt: TGTGCCAGCAGCGTAGGGAGTAACACAGATACGCAGTATTTT; cdr3_aa: CASSVGSNTDTQYF